The text below deals with one T cell receptor beta chain. The CDR3 runs 13 residues. Germline assignment: CDR1 MNHNY and CDR2 SVGAGI (reference sequence). V lost 5 bases to trimming and J lost 6 bases, with 13 bases between them. The data were obtained in a study of blood T cell repertoires in COVID-19. For the study at large: Samples of COVID-19 (acute and convalescent) were obtained from the United States, Italy and Spain. PBMCs, B-cell-depleted T cells, or T cells provided the cDNA or gDNA that made up the material.

Methods used by the authors: Amplification from reference gene primers served as the basis for estimated nucleated cell counts. Clones were read by immunoSEQ multiplex PCR, and TCRdb kept only the in-frame ones, dropping some. V and J calls and clone size are those listed in that table; D and trimming were worked out from the DNA. The sample has 200,000 to 300,000 clones, just over 85% seen once. The sample consisted of peripheral blood. The chain uses TRBV6-6 and TRBJ1-2, with no clear D. The TCR originated in a man aged 80 or over with acute or convalescent COVID-19. CDR3 DNA sequence: TGTGCCAGCAGTACCCCTCGAGAGGATGGCTACACCTTC. Encoded protein: CASSTPREDGYTF.